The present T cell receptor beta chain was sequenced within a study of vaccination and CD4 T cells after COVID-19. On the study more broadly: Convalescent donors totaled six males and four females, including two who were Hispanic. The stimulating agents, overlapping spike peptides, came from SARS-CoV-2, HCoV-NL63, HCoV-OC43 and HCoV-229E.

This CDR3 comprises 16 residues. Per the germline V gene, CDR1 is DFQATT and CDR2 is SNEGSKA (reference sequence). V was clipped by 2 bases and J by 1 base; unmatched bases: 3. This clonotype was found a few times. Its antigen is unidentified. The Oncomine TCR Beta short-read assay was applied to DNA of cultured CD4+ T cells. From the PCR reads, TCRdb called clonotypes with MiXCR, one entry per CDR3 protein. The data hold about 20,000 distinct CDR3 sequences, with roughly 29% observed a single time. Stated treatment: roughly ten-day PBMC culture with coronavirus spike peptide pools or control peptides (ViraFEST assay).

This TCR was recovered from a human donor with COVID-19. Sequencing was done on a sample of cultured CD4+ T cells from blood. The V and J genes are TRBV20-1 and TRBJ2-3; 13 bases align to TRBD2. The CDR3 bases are TGCAGTGCTAGAAGACTAGCGGGGGGCGGCACAGATACGCAGTATTTT. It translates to CSARRLAGGGTDTQYF.